This T cell receptor (beta chain) is from a study of T cells of healthy individuals (dated by TCRdb to the late 2010s). The CDR3 goes from the cysteine to the phenylalanine over 15 residues. Here the CDR3 DNA is all that survives: 45 bases in frame from base 1. V is clipped by 5 bases and J by 0 bases, and the sequence between their germline boundaries is 11 bases long. Looking up the germline V gene yields CDR1 MNHEY and CDR2 SVGAGI. This clonotype was picked up a small number of times. Its target antigen remains unknown. No base qualities exist here, and no much larger clone lies one base off it. Library prep was done by 5' RACE. TCRdb records Illumina MiSeq as the sequencer. TCRdb reprocessing: public reads trimmed at Q25 with fastp, clones called with MiXCR, in-frame beta chains kept. Here each entry gathers all rows of one CDR3 protein and keeps the most common genes and DNA. Present in this sample are approximately 100,000 distinct CDR3 sequences, around 17% of which were seen just once. Approximately 5.7% of the sample is held by the ten biggest clonotypes.

This sequence originates from a human donor in good health. The receptor chain draws on TRBV6-5 and TRBJ1-5; no D gene is confidently identified. CDR3 loop: CASSLSVYSNQPQHF. In nucleotides, the sequence is TGTGCCAGCAGTCTATCCGTCTATAGCAATCAGCCCCAGCATTTT.